Listed below are T cell receptor beta chains from one sample, sequenced in a study of PD-1 blockade in classical Hodgkin lymphoma. Only in-frame clones appear in the TCRdb table, and some are missing; sequencing was by immunoSEQ multiplex PCR. The table records more than 15,000 clones, about 86% of them present only once. Sample: CD4+ T cells from blood. The receptors originated from a human donor with classical Hodgkin lymphoma. The CDR3 runs from the conserved cysteine through the conserved F or W. Each record gives: clone size, D gene, J gene, V gene, CDR3 protein, CDR3 DNA. D genes are given only for firm matches. Some rows mark clone size as missing; the rest say once, few, many or name a class of expanded clone.

size: NA; D: TRBD1; J: TRBJ1-4; V: TRBV30; CDR3: CAWKPQDRRANGKLFF; DNA: TGTGCCTGGAAGCCCCAGGACAGGAGGGCTAATGGAAAACTGTTTTTT
size: NA; D: NA; J: TRBJ2-2; V: TRBV30; CDR3: CAWSRLAMNTGELFF; DNA: TGTGCCTGGAGTCGGCTAGCGATGAACACCGGGGAGCTGTTTTTT
size: NA; D: NA; J: TRBJ2-1; V: TRBV4-3; CDR3: CASSLRSSGNYNEQFF; DNA: TGCGCCAGCAGCCTCCGATCGAGTGGAAACTACAATGAGCAGTTCTTC
size: NA; D: NA; J: TRBJ1-3; V: TRBV28; CDR3: CASSSGGGSGNTIYF; DNA: TGTGCCAGCAGTTCAGGAGGTGGATCTGGAAACACCATATATTTT
size: NA; D: NA; J: TRBJ2-1; V: TRBV18; CDR3: CASSQTSAGEQFF; DNA: TGTGCCAGCTCACAAACCAGCGCTGGGGAGCAGTTCTTC
size: NA; D: TRBD2; J: TRBJ2-7; V: TRBV19; CDR3: CASSVGLAGGPSYEQYF; DNA: TGTGCCAGTAGTGTAGGACTAGCGGGAGGGCCCTCCTACGAGCAGTACTTC
size: NA; D: NA; J: TRBJ2-2; V: TRBV7-3; CDR3: CASSLLGGTNTGELFF; DNA: TGTGCCAGCAGCTTACTCGGGGGAACGAACACCGGGGAGCTGTTTTTT
size: NA; D: NA; J: TRBJ1-1; V: TRBV30; CDR3: CAWSPLDRRGEAFF; DNA: TGTGCCTGGAGTCCCCTCGACAGGAGGGGAGAAGCTTTCTTT
size: once; D: NA; J: TRBJ2-1; V: TRBV7-2; CDR3: CASSRTYNEQFF; DNA: TGTGCCAGCAGTCGCACTTACAATGAGCAGTTCTTC
size: NA; D: TRBD2; J: TRBJ2-1; V: TRBV11-3; CDR3: CASSLGFGGRAYNEQFF; DNA: TGTGCCAGCAGCTTAGGTTTTGGCGGGAGGGCATACAATGAGCAGTTCTTC
size: NA; D: TRBD1; J: TRBJ1-5; V: TRBV19; CDR3: CASSIAQGGRQPQHF; DNA: TGTGCCAGTAGTATCGCACAGGGGGGAAGGCAGCCCCAGCATTTT
size: NA; D: TRBD1; J: TRBJ2-7; V: TRBV4-3; CDR3: CASSQVSTDRGPEQYF; DNA: TGCGCCAGCAGCCAAGTTTCGACGGACAGGGGGCCCGAGCAGTACTTC
size: NA; D: NA; J: TRBJ1-2; V: TRBV6-5; CDR3: CASSRVGGRGYGYTF; DNA: TGTGCCAGCAGTAGAGTCGGGGGCAGGGGCTATGGCTACACCTTC
size: few; D: TRBD2; J: TRBJ2-5; V: TRBV5-6; CDR3: CASRPRPADRAGQETQYF; DNA: TGTGCCAGCAGACCCCGGCCGGCAGACCGAGCGGGACAAGAGACCCAGTACTTC
size: NA; D: NA; J: TRBJ1-1; V: TRBV6-5; CDR3: CASSFTRYTEAFF; DNA: TGTGCCAGCAGCTTCACAAGGTACACTGAAGCTTTCTTT
size: NA; D: NA; J: TRBJ1-1; V: TRBV29-1; CDR3: CSVGHNTEAFF; DNA: TGCAGCGTCGGTCATAACACTGAAGCTTTCTTT
size: NA; D: TRBD2; J: TRBJ2-7; V: TRBV7-3; CDR3: CASSPTSGAALDEQYF; DNA: TGTGCCAGCAGCCCGACTAGCGGGGCTGCCCTCGACGAGCAGTACTTC
size: NA; D: TRBD2; J: TRBJ2-7; V: TRBV9; CDR3: CASSVGLAGGTGPYEQYF; DNA: TGTGCCAGCAGCGTTGGACTAGCGGGAGGGACGGGACCCTACGAGCAGTACTTC
size: NA; D: TRBD2; J: TRBJ2-3; V: TRBV2; CDR3: CASSEGVAGGDTQYF; DNA: TGTGCCAGCAGTGAGGGGGTAGCGGGAGGGGATACGCAGTATTTT
size: once; D: TRBD2; J: TRBJ2-7; V: TRBV7-2; CDR3: CASGLAGARLAEQYF; DNA: TGTGCCAGCGGTTTAGCGGGAGCCAGGCTAGCGGAGCAGTACTTC
size: NA; D: NA; J: TRBJ1-4; V: TRBV2; CDR3: CASSPHRGDEKLFF; DNA: TGTGCCAGCAGCCCCCATAGGGGGGATGAAAAACTGTTTTTT
size: NA; D: NA; J: TRBJ2-6; V: TRBV19; CDR3: CASSALWRGGGTGANVLTF; DNA: TGTGCCAGTAGTGCGCTCTGGAGGGGAGGAGGGACTGGGGCCAACGTCCTGACTTTC
size: NA; D: TRBD1; J: TRBJ2-1; V: TRBV5-1; CDR3: CASSSGGSYNEQFF; DNA: TGCGCCAGCAGCTCAGGGGGCTCCTACAATGAGCAGTTCTTC
size: NA; D: NA; J: TRBJ1-6; V: TRBV5-1; CDR3: CASSYDSYNSPLHF; DNA: TGCGCCAGCAGCTACGACAGCTATAATTCACCCCTCCACTTT
size: NA; D: NA; J: TRBJ2-2; V: TRBV11-3; CDR3: CASSLFVTGELFF; DNA: TGTGCCAGCAGCTTATTTGTCACCGGGGAGCTGTTTTTT
size: NA; D: TRBD2; J: TRBJ2-1; V: TRBV5-4; CDR3: CASSLDPPSGRYNEQFF; DNA: TGTGCCAGCAGCTTGGATCCGCCTAGCGGGAGGTACAATGAGCAGTTCTTC
size: NA; D: NA; J: TRBJ2-7; V: TRBV7-8; CDR3: CASSFTSYEQYF; DNA: TGTGCCAGCAGCTTCACTTCCTACGAGCAGTACTTC
size: NA; D: NA; J: TRBJ2-1; V: TRBV7-8; CDR3: CASSLEGLGTNEQFF; DNA: TGTGCCAGCAGCTTAGAAGGGTTGGGTACAAATGAGCAGTTCTTC
size: few; D: NA; J: TRBJ2-2; V: TRBV7-2; CDR3: CASSFSNTGELFF; DNA: TGTGCCAGCAGCTTTTCAAACACCGGGGAGCTGTTTTTT
size: NA; D: NA; J: TRBJ2-7; V: TRBV7-2; CDR3: CASSLKSGGLSYEQYF; DNA: TGTGCCAGCAGCTTAAAAAGTGGCGGGCTCTCCTACGAGCAGTACTTC
size: once; D: NA; J: TRBJ2-1; V: TRBV7-8; CDR3: CASSLVGAHNEQFF; DNA: TGTGCCAGCAGCTTAGTGGGTGCCCACAATGAGCAGTTCTTC
size: NA; D: TRBD2; J: TRBJ2-7; V: TRBV27; CDR3: CASSYQAGLAGEEQYF; DNA: TGTGCCAGCAGTTACCAGGCGGGACTAGCGGGAGAAGAGCAGTACTTC
size: NA; D: NA; J: TRBJ1-2; V: TRBV18; CDR3: CASSPSTVFGYTF; DNA: TGTGCCAGCTCACCGAGTACCGTCTTTGGCTACACCTTC
size: NA; D: TRBD1; J: TRBJ2-5; V: TRBV5-1; CDR3: CASSWGDRAQETQYF; DNA: TGCGCCAGCAGCTGGGGGGACAGGGCCCAAGAGACCCAGTACTTC
size: NA; D: NA; J: TRBJ1-4; V: TRBV18; CDR3: CASSPSDKGATNEKLFF; DNA: TGTGCCAGCTCACCCTCGGACAAGGGGGCAACTAATGAAAAACTGTTTTTT
size: NA; D: TRBD2; J: TRBJ2-7; V: TRBV28; CDR3: CASSPGGSGRYEQYF; DNA: TGTGCCAGCAGTCCAGGGGGGAGCGGGAGGTACGAGCAGTACTTC
size: NA; D: NA; J: TRBJ1-1; V: TRBV29-1; CDR3: CSGRAPGNPEAFF; DNA: TGCAGCGGCCGGGCCCCGGGGAACCCTGAAGCTTTCTTT
size: once; D: NA; J: TRBJ2-3; V: TRBV18; CDR3: CASSVRQKGTDTQYF; DNA: TGTGCCAGCTCCGTACGGCAGAAAGGCACAGATACGCAGTATTTT
size: NA; D: NA; J: TRBJ2-1; V: TRBV10-3; CDR3: CAISETSNEQFF; DNA: TGTGCCATCAGTGAGACGTCCAATGAGCAGTTCTTC
size: NA; D: TRBD1; J: TRBJ1-2; V: TRBV27; CDR3: CASSFGQGDYGYTF; DNA: TGTGCCAGCAGTTTTGGGCAGGGGGACTATGGCTACACCTTC
size: NA; D: TRBD1; J: TRBJ2-1; V: TRBV7-9; CDR3: CASDNPGQGSHEQFF; DNA: TGTGCCAGCGACAATCCGGGACAGGGTTCACATGAGCAGTTCTTC
size: NA; D: TRBD2; J: TRBJ2-5; V: TRBV7-2; CDR3: CASSFGLAVKQETQYF; DNA: TGTGCCAGCAGCTTTGGACTAGCGGTAAAACAAGAGACCCAGTACTTC
size: NA; D: TRBD2; J: TRBJ2-2; V: TRBV29-1; CDR3: CSVTSGRDTGELFF; DNA: TGCAGCGTTACTAGCGGGAGGGACACCGGGGAGCTGTTTTTT
size: NA; D: NA; J: TRBJ2-4; V: TRBV7-2; CDR3: CASSLASKNIQYF; DNA: TGTGCCAGCAGCTTAGCGAGCAAAAACATTCAGTACTTC
size: NA; D: NA; J: TRBJ2-4; V: TRBV18; CDR3: CASSPLRDNGADF; DNA: TGTGCCAGCTCACCGCTCCGGGACAATGGGGCGGACTTC
size: NA; D: NA; J: TRBJ1-1; V: TRBV7-2; CDR3: CASSLGQNTEAFF; DNA: TGTGCCAGCAGCTTGGGACAGAACACTGAAGCTTTCTTT
size: NA; D: TRBD1; J: TRBJ2-7; V: TRBV6-6; CDR3: CASTSDRGKYEQYF; DNA: TGTGCCAGCACCTCGGACAGGGGTAAATACGAGCAGTACTTC
size: NA; D: NA; J: TRBJ1-5; V: TRBV7-2; CDR3: CASSSDPFQPQHF; DNA: TGTGCCAGCAGTTCCGATCCATTTCAGCCCCAGCATTTT
size: NA; D: TRBD1; J: TRBJ2-3; V: TRBV6-4; CDR3: CASSAGTGSTDTQYF; DNA: TGTGCCAGCAGTGCCGGGACAGGTTCCACAGATACGCAGTATTTT
size: NA; D: NA; J: TRBJ1-5; V: TRBV30; CDR3: CAWSSGGANQPQHF; DNA: TGTGCCTGGAGTTCGGGGGGCGCGAATCAGCCCCAGCATTTT
size: NA; D: TRBD1; J: TRBJ1-2; V: TRBV5-6; CDR3: CASSWGTGGKGYTF; DNA: TGTGCCAGCAGCTGGGGGACAGGGGGCAAAGGCTACACCTTC
size: NA; D: NA; J: TRBJ2-6; V: TRBV19; CDR3: CASSPHGANVLTF; DNA: TGTGCCAGTAGCCCCCACGGGGCCAACGTCCTGACTTTC
size: NA; D: NA; J: TRBJ2-2; V: TRBV15; CDR3: CATTETNTGELFF; DNA: TGTGCCACCACGGAAACGAACACCGGGGAGCTGTTTTTT
size: few; D: NA; J: TRBJ1-1; V: TRBV30; CDR3: CAWSVRVNTEAFF; DNA: TGTGCCTGGAGCGTGCGGGTGAACACTGAAGCTTTCTTT
size: NA; D: TRBD1; J: TRBJ1-1; V: TRBV19; CDR3: CASSIRTGSNTEAFF; DNA: TGTGCCAGTAGTATACGGACAGGGTCGAACACTGAAGCTTTCTTT